What follows are 13 T cell receptor beta chains derived from one specimen sequenced in a study of T cell responses to AZD1222 COVID-19 vaccine. Assay: immunoSEQ multiplex PCR; the TCRdb copy retains only in-frame clones and omits some. The data show over 150,000 clones, roughly nine tenths seen once. The sample consisted of peripheral blood, taken on day 0 of MenACWY control vaccination. These receptors came from an adult in good health.

The rearrangement links TRBV19 to TRBJ2-5; no firm D call. The CDR3 length is 12 residues. Trimming cost V 7 bases and J 2 bases, with 8 bases left between them. The germline gives CDR1 LNHDA, CDR2 SQIVND (reference sequence). The CDR3 sequence is CASKGQQETQYF. CDR3 DNA sequence: TGTGCCAGTAAAGGCCAGCAAGAGACCCAGTACTTC.

As DNA, the CDR3 is TGTGCCTGGAGTAACAGGCGCGATGAGCAGTTCTTC. Its translation: CAWSNRRDEQFF. The V gene is TRBV30, the J gene TRBJ2-1; possibly TRBD1 for D (5 bases). V dropped 2 bases and J dropped 8 bases, with 10 bases sitting between them. The CDR3 contains 12 residues. CDR1 is GTSNPN, CDR2 SVGIG, per germline (reference sequence).

This clone has only one observation. The CDR3 region has the DNA TGTGCCAGCAGCCAATTAACCGACCCAGCCCGGGAGCTGTTTTTT. It codes for CASSQLTDPARELFF. This chain links TRBV14 with TRBJ2-2; no definite D call. The CDR3 is made up of 15 amino acids. The ends were cut back, 2 bases at V and 9 bases at J, with 16 bases in the middle. In germline, CDR1 is SGHDN, CDR2 FVKESK.

V usage is TRBV7-2 and J usage is TRBJ1-4; D remains unclear. The CDR3 extends over 15 amino acids. The ends were cut back, 1 base at V and 7 bases at J, with 13 bases in the middle. CDR1 is SGHTA and CDR2 is FQGNSA in the germline V gene. The CDR3 DNA is TGTGCCAGCAGCTTAGGCGGAAAAAAAGGTGAAAAACTGTTTTTT. This encodes CASSLGGKKGEKLFF. The full variable domain, rest sourced from reference TRBV7-2 and TRBJ1-4, is GAGVSQSPSNKVTEKGKDVELRCDPISGHTALYWYRQSLGQGLEFLIYFQGNSAPDKSGLPSDRFSAERTGGSVSTLTIQRTQQEDSAVYLCASSLGGKKGEKLFFGSGTQLSVL.

The chain has TRBV15 and TRBJ1-1; 8 bases align to TRBD1. V shed 0 bases and J 1 base; nucleotides not matched to a gene: 4. The CDR3 has 16 residues. CDR1 is LNHNV, CDR2 YYDKDF, per germline (reference sequence). The CDR3 region is CATSRDLTGANTEAFF. CDR3 coding DNA: TGTGCCACCAGCAGAGATTTGACAGGGGCGAACACTGAAGCTTTCTTT.

The V call is TRBV2, the J call TRBJ2-5; 9 bases agree with TRBD2. The V gene's germline CDR1 is SNHLY and CDR2 FYNNEI. The CDR3 is 15 residues long. Trimming removed 7 bases from V and 2 bases from J; junction bases left unmatched: 8. The CDR3: CASKGLAGSQETQYF. Written as DNA, the CDR3 is TGTGCCAGCAAGGGGCTAGCGGGGAGTCAAGAGACCCAGTACTTC.

The genes are TRBV3-1 (or the pseudogene TRBV3-2) and TRBJ1-1; D uncertain. The V end was cut by 3 bases, the J end by 4 bases, with 6 bases between. CDR3 size: 12 residues. CDR1 LGHDT and CDR2 YNNKEL come from the germline V gene (reference sequence). CDR3 amino acids: CASSHSSTEAFF. In nucleotides, the CDR3 is TGTGCCAGCAGCCATTCCAGCACTGAAGCTTTCTTT.

This rearrangement joins TRBV12-3 or TRBV12-4 to TRBJ1-1; 7 positions match TRBD1. Trimming took 4 bases from V and 7 from J; bases not matched to a gene: 6. The CDR3 runs 13 residues. CDR3 protein: CASSSYRGGEAFF. The CDR3 DNA reads as TGTGCCAGCAGTTCTTACAGGGGAGGTGAAGCTTTCTTT.

The chain links TRBV24-1 to TRBJ2-2, with TRBD2 matching 9 bases. With V trimmed by 7 bases and J by 4 bases, 3 bases remained unmatched. Germline-derived CDR1 and CDR2 are KGHDR and SFDVKD. The CDR3 extends over 14 amino acids. CDR3 DNA sequence: TGTGCCACCAGGGCGGGAGGGAGCACCGGGGAGCTGTTTTTT. Translating gives CATRAGGSTGELFF.

This clone has only a few counts. The chain links TRBV11-2 to TRBJ1-2; a possible D gene is TRBD1 (6 bases). Trimming shortened V by 1 base and J by 6 bases, and 9 bases separated the two germline ends. Per the germline V gene, CDR1 is SGHAT and CDR2 is FQNNGV. This CDR3 contains 13 residues. CDR3 protein: CASSLGGPHGYTF. The DNA of the CDR3 is TGTGCCAGCAGCTTAGGGGGGCCTCATGGCTACACCTTC.

This clone was seen once. V usage is TRBV9 and J usage is TRBJ2-7, with D unresolved. The ends were cut back, 3 bases at V and 3 bases at J, with 16 bases in the middle. Germline CDR1 is SGDLS and CDR2 is YYNGEE. This CDR3 has 15 amino acids. The CDR3 nucleotides read TGTGCCAGCAGCGCCGCGCTGCACAAAATCTACGAGCAGTACTTC. This codes for CASSAALHKIYEQYF.

The J gene is TRBJ1-5, the V gene TRBV12-5; D remains unclear. The CDR3 contains 12 residues. Germline V CDR1 and CDR2: LGHNT, FRNRAP. Between the trimmed V and J ends, which lost 8 bases and 7 bases, there was a span of 12 bases. The CDR3 DNA sequence: TGTGCTAGTACTAAAGGTGGGCAGCCCCAGCATTTT. This translates into CASTKGGQPQHF.

The gene calls are TRBV9 and TRBJ1-2; D perhaps matches TRBD1 (5 bases). CDR1 is SGDLS, CDR2 YYNGEE, per germline. The CDR3 spans 15 residues. The V end was cut by 4 bases, the J end by 4 bases, with 17 bases between. This CDR3 is CASSPSRDASYGYTF. The CDR3 region has the DNA TGTGCCAGCAGCCCTAGCCGGGACGCTTCCTATGGCTACACCTTC.